The 29 T cell receptor beta chains listed next were all sequenced from one sample in a study of a mutant IDH1 vaccine in newly diagnosed glioma. These receptors' antigens are unknown. Produced via immunoSEQ multiplex PCR; TCRdb's table is partial and in-frame only. The profile shows 52,000 or so clones, about 81% of them singletons. Time point defined: week 23, last vaccination. The study gave 300 ug of mutant IDH1 20-mer peptide per vaccine dose, with topical imiquimod. Sequencing used PBMCs, obtained from a glioma patient whose treatment included an IDH1 peptide vaccine. Receptors originate from a woman aged 40 to 50 with glioma. Some clones in this sample may be carry-over from other donors' samples.

This CDR3 is CASSVGQADSPLHF. The CDR3, as DNA: TGTGCCAGCAGCGTAGGGCAGGCCGATTCACCCCTCCACTTT. The chain has TRBV9 and TRBJ1-6; D call uncertain. V dropped 0 bases and J dropped 8 bases, with 9 bases sitting between them. Germline values: CDR1 SGDLS, CDR2 YYNGEE. The CDR3 length is 14 residues.

This clone is a singleton in its sample. The chain is built from TRBV9 and TRBJ2-5; possible D gene TRBD1, 6 bases. The germline gives CDR1 SGDLS, CDR2 YYNGEE. The CDR3 is made up of 15 amino acids. Trimming removed 4 bases at V and 0 bases at J, with 13 bases between. The CDR3 sequence is CASSPRGQYQETQYF. In DNA form, the CDR3 reads TGTGCCAGCAGCCCACGAGGACAGTACCAAGAGACCCAGTACTTC.

This clone was recorded once. The gene calls are TRBV7-9 and TRBJ2-3, with D possibly TRBD1 on 7 matching bases. Germline CDR1 is SEHNR and CDR2 is FQNEAQ (reference sequence). Trimming shortened V by 7 bases and J by 1 base, and 21 bases separated the two germline ends. The CDR3 sequence is 17 residues long. CDR3 nucleotides: TGTGCCAGCACTCCCAGGGGGGTGGGGAGAGGCACAGATACGCAGTATTTT. It specifies CASTPRGVGRGTDTQYF.

V gene TRBV7-9 combines with J gene TRBJ1-6; no clear D. The CDR3 totals 14 residues. Trimming pared 2 bases from V and 6 bases from J, leaving 8 bases between. Germline V lookup: CDR1 SEHNR, CDR2 FQNEAQ (reference sequence). The CDR3 loop is CASSLLSPNSPLHF. The DNA of the CDR3 is TGTGCCAGCAGCTTATTATCCCCTAATTCACCCCTCCACTTT.

This chain links TRBV15 with TRBJ1-2, with 7 bases lining up with TRBD1. The CDR3 contains 15 residues. Germline V gene sequence: CDR1 LNHNV, CDR2 YYDKDF (reference sequence). Trimming cost V 0 bases and J 4 bases; bases outside gene matches: 5. The CDR3 loop is CATSRDQGGSYGYTF. As DNA, the CDR3 is TGTGCCACCAGCAGAGATCAGGGGGGCAGCTATGGCTACACCTTC.

The chain carries TRBV10-3 and TRBJ2-6; tentative D call: TRBD2 (6 bases). The CDR3 spans 16 residues. V was cut by 5 bases and J by 2 bases, with 13 bases left in between. Germline CDR1 ENHRY, CDR2 SYGVKD. This CDR3 reads CAISRGPGAGANVLTF. CDR3 sequence (DNA): TGTGCCATCAGTCGGGGACCGGGGGCTGGGGCCAACGTCCTGACTTTC.

The chain couples TRBV25-1 to TRBJ2-1; possibly TRBD2 for D (5 bases). The CDR3 loop spans 13 amino acids. The germline V and J ends were trimmed by 0 bases and 9 bases, with 9 bases remaining between them. CDR1 is MGHDK, CDR2 SYGVNS, per germline. Here the CDR3 DNA reads TGTGCCAGCAGTGAATATACGGGGAGTGAGCAGTTCTTC. As protein: CASSEYTGSEQFF.

The gene calls are TRBV4-2 and TRBJ2-3, with D unclear. Germline-derived CDR1 and CDR2 are LGHNA and YNFKEQ. Trimming cost V 0 bases and J 5 bases, with 6 bases left between them. The CDR3 is made up of 13 amino acids. The CDR3 protein is CASSQDPGDTQYF. As DNA, the CDR3 is TGTGCCAGCAGCCAAGACCCAGGAGATACGCAGTATTTT.

The CDR3 is CASSVYVSTEAFF. Here the CDR3 DNA reads TGTGCCAGCAGTGTCTACGTGAGCACTGAAGCTTTCTTT. This sequence joins TRBV2 and TRBJ1-1, with D unresolved. The CDR3 spans 13 residues. Germline CDR1 and CDR2: SNHLY and FYNNEI. The ends were cut back, 4 bases at V and 4 bases at J, with 10 bases in the middle.

The chain has TRBV30 and TRBJ2-1; D perhaps matches TRBD2 (5 bases). This CDR3 has 16 residues. Looked up from germline, CDR1 is GTSNPN and CDR2 is SVGIG (reference sequence). Trimming stripped 2 bases from V and 3 bases from J, with 17 bases between. The CDR3 DNA follows: TGTGCCTGGAGTCGAGAGGACTCTGCTTACTACAATGAGCAGTTCTTC. Translated, it gives CAWSREDSAYYNEQFF.

The CDR3: CASSRGRQAMNTEAFF. The DNA of the CDR3 is TGTGCCAGCAGCCGGGGTCGACAGGCCATGAACACTGAAGCTTTCTTT. This chain uses TRBV14 with TRBJ1-1; perhaps TRBD1 as D (6 bases). The CDR3 sequence is 16 residues long. Germline CDR1 and CDR2: SGHDN and FVKESK. V was pared by 4 bases and J by 0 bases, with 15 bases between.

The chain has TRBV29-1 and TRBJ1-1; TRBD1 is a possible D gene (6 bases). Per germline, CDR1 SQVTM and CDR2 ANQGSEA. This CDR3 is 14 amino acids long. Trimming shortened V by 8 bases and J by 1 base, and 17 bases separated the two germline ends. In nucleotides, the CDR3 is TGCAGCACCCGACAGGCAATTCGGAACACTGAAGCTTTCTTT. This encodes CSTRQAIRNTEAFF.

The rearrangement links TRBV10-2 to TRBJ1-1; D is unresolved. The V end lost 6 bases, the J end lost 0 bases, and 11 bases lay between the germline ends. The germline V gene has CDR1 WSHSY and CDR2 SAAADI. The CDR3 is 14 amino acids. CDR3 nucleotides: TGCGCCAGCAGCTCGCAGGTCCTGAACACTGAAGCTTTCTTT. Encoded protein: CASSSQVLNTEAFF.

This chain connects TRBV10-3 to TRBJ1-1; D unclear. V lost 3 bases and J 0 bases, leaving 8 bases between the germline ends. Germline CDR1 reads ENHRY; CDR2 reads SYGVKD. The CDR3 is 14 residues long. The CDR3, as DNA: TGTGCCATCAGTGACGAACAGATGAACACTGAAGCTTTCTTT. Translated, it gives CAISDEQMNTEAFF.

This clone showed up just once. Mismatch with germline at one junction end may stem from a read error. The chain combines TRBV19 with TRBJ1-3; D is unresolved. CDR1 and CDR2 (germline): LNHDA, SQIVND (reference sequence). This CDR3 is built from 15 residues. Written as DNA, the CDR3 is TGTGCGAGTACATACAGCCCATCCTCTGGAAACACCATATATTTT. It is translated as CASTYSPSSGNTIYF.

This chain uses TRBV6-1 with TRBJ1-2, with 8 bases identical to TRBD1. V shed 9 bases and J 5 bases; nucleotides not matched to a gene: 5. CDR1 is MNHNS, CDR2 SASEGT, per germline. The CDR3 length is 12 residues. In nucleotides, the CDR3 is TGTGCCAGAGGACAGGGTCGATATGGCTACACCTTC. Protein product: CARGQGRYGYTF.

The gene calls are TRBV7-9 and TRBJ2-7, with D possibly being TRBD2 (6 bases). CDR3 length equals 15 residues. Per the germline V gene, CDR1 is SEHNR and CDR2 is FQNEAQ (reference sequence). Trimming took 5 bases from V and 6 from J, leaving 20 bases between them. In DNA, the CDR3 is TGTGCCAGCAGCCTTGGGACTGCAGAAGGGGTCGAGCAGTACTTC. Translating gives CASSLGTAEGVEQYF.

V is TRBV9 and J is TRBJ1-5; no clear D. Trimming pared 0 bases from V and 5 bases from J, leaving 9 bases between. The CDR3 consists of 14 residues. Germline V lookup: CDR1 SGDLS, CDR2 YYNGEE. CDR3 sequence: CASSVGLDHQPQHF. The DNA for the CDR3 is TGTGCCAGCAGCGTAGGGCTAGATCATCAGCCCCAGCATTTT. Full variable domain (outside the CDR3, taken from reference TRBV9 and TRBJ1-5): DSGVTQTPKHLITATGQRVTLRCSPRSGDLSVYWYQQSLDQGLQFLIQYYNGEERAKGNILERFSAQQFPDLHSELNLSSLELGDSALYFCASSVGLDHQPQHFGDGTRLSIL.

The V and J genes are TRBV7-3 and TRBJ1-1, with a weak D call TRBD1 (5 bases). In germline, CDR1 is SGHTA, CDR2 FQGTGA. This CDR3 region has 16 residues. Trimming took off 5 bases at V and 4 bases at J, with 20 bases between the two ends. The CDR3: CASSAFPGRDGTEAFF. For the CDR3, the DNA is TGTGCCAGCAGCGCTTTTCCCGGCAGGGATGGCACTGAAGCTTTCTTT.

The chain is built from TRBV7-9 and TRBJ1-4; D ambiguous. This CDR3 has 11 amino acids. The ends were cut back, 5 bases at V and 8 bases at J, with 6 bases in the middle. Germline lookup yields CDR1 SEHNR and CDR2 FQNEAQ (reference sequence). CDR3 nucleotides: TGTGCCAGCAGCCCCGGAGAAAAACTGTTTTTT. It specifies CASSPGEKLFF.

The chain joins TRBV9 to TRBJ2-7, with a weak D call TRBD1 (6 bases). The CDR3 runs to 14 residues. The V gene lost 4 bases and the J gene lost 4 bases, with 15 bases spanning the gap. Germline CDR1 reads SGDLS; CDR2 reads YYNGEE. Here the CDR3 reads CASSFYREKYEQYF. CDR3 sequence (DNA): TGTGCCAGCAGCTTTTACAGGGAAAAATACGAGCAGTACTTC.

This clone has just a few counts. This CDR3 is CASSPRQLNLMNTEAFF. CDR3 DNA sequence: TGTGCCAGCTCACCTCGACAGCTTAACCTTATGAACACTGAAGCTTTCTTT. This chain joins TRBV18 and TRBJ1-1, with D perhaps TRBD1 (5 bases). The CDR3 covers 17 residues. Germline V CDR1 and CDR2: KGHSH, LQKENI. Trimming cost V 3 bases and J 0 bases, with 17 bases left between them.

The chain employs TRBV4-3 and TRBJ1-1, with D unresolved. The CDR3 length is 15 residues. The V end lost 0 bases, the J end lost 1 base, and 9 bases lay between the germline ends. Per the germline V gene, CDR1 is LGHNA and CDR2 is YSLEER. This CDR3 is CASSQDWSGNTEAFF. The CDR3 DNA sequence: TGCGCCAGCAGCCAAGATTGGAGCGGGAACACTGAAGCTTTCTTT.

This chain connects TRBV6-5 to TRBJ1-5, with 9 bases identical to TRBD1. V was clipped by 5 bases and J by 6 bases; unmatched bases: 5. Germline CDR1 is MNHEY and CDR2 is SVGAGI. The CDR3 runs to 14 residues. The CDR3 region is CASSRTGEGQPQHF. DNA for the CDR3: TGTGCCAGCAGTAGGACAGGGGAGGGTCAGCCCCAGCATTTT.

J is TRBJ1-2 and V is TRBV2; 8 bases match TRBD1. The CDR3 is 13 amino acids. Per germline, CDR1 SNHLY and CDR2 FYNNEI. After removal of 11 bases from V and 8 bases from J, the junction contained 13 bases not matched to a gene. CDR3 DNA sequence: TGTGCCTCCTGTCCAGGGGGCCCTCGCGGCTACACCTTC. Its protein product is CASCPGGPRGYTF.

CDR3 sequence reads: CAWSGPRAGLAFF. As DNA, the CDR3 is TGTGCCTGGAGCGGCCCCCGGGCAGGCTTAGCTTTCTTT. The chain couples TRBV30 to TRBJ1-1; no definite D call. This CDR3 contains 13 residues. V gave up 3 bases and J gave up 10 bases, with 18 bases separating them. Germline V gene lookup returns CDR1 GTSNPN and CDR2 SVGIG (reference sequence).

J is TRBJ2-1 and V is TRBV14; D gene uncertain. Trimming shortened V by 2 bases and J by 6 bases, and 11 bases separated the two germline ends. CDR3 length: 14 residues. From germline, CDR1 is SGHDN and CDR2 FVKESK. The CDR3 DNA follows: TGTGCCAGCAGCCAAACTTTGGGGATCAATGAGCAGTTCTTC. Translated: CASSQTLGINEQFF.

The gene calls are TRBV2 and TRBJ2-6; 8 nucleotides match TRBD1. The length of the CDR3 is 16 residues. Germline CDR1 reads SNHLY; CDR2 reads FYNNEI. Trimming took 7 bases from V and 2 from J; bases not matched to a gene: 7. CDR3 in DNA: TGTGCCAGCAATGGAAACAGGGGGGCTGGGGCCAACGTCCTGACTTTC. It codes for CASNGNRGAGANVLTF.

The J gene is TRBJ2-7, the V gene TRBV2; 9 bases align to TRBD1. The CDR3 covers 16 residues. J lost 3 bases, V lost 0 bases, and 6 bases had no gene match. Per the germline V gene, CDR1 is SNHLY and CDR2 is FYNNEI. CDR3 loop: CASSEALLDRGYEQYF. The CDR3 nucleotides are TGTGCCAGCAGTGAAGCGCTTCTGGACAGGGGCTACGAGCAGTACTTC.